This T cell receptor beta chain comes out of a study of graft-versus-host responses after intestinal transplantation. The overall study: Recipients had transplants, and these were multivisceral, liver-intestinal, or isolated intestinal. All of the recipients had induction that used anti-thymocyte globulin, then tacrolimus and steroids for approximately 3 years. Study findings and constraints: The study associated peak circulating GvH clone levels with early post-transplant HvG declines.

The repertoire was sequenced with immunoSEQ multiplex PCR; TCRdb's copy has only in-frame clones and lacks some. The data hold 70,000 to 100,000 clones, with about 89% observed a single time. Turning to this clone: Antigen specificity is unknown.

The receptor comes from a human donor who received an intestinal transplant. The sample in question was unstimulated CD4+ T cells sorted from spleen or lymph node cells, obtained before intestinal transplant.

The CDR3 sequence: CASSHGTGGRTGYNEQFF. In DNA form, the CDR3 reads TGTGCCAGCAGCCATGGGACAGGGGGAAGGACCGGATACAATGAGCAGTTCTTC. The genes are TRBV5-4 and TRBJ2-1; the match to TRBD1 covers 11 bases. This CDR3 has 18 residues. After removal of 4 bases from V and 4 bases from J, the junction contained 13 bases not matched to a gene. Germline CDR1 reads SGHNT; CDR2 reads YYREEE (reference sequence).